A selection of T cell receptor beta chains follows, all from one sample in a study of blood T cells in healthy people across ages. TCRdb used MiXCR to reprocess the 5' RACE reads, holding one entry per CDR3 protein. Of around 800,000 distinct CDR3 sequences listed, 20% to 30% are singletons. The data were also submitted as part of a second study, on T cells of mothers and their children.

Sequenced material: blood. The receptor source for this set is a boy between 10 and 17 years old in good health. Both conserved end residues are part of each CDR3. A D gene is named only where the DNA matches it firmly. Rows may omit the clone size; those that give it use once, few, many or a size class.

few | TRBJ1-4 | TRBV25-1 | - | TGTGCCAGCAGGCCCGCAGGGGCGGGAGCAACTAATGAAAAACTGTTTTTT | CASRPAGAGATNEKLFF
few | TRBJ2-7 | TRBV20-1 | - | TGCAGTGGTACGAAGGGCTACGAGCAGTACTTC | CSGTKGYEQYF
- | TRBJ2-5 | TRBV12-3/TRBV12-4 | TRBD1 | TGTGCCAGCAGTGCCGACAGGGACCAAGAGACCCAGTACTTC | CASSADRDQETQYF
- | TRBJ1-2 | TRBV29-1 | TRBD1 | TGCAGCGTTGAAGATCGGACAGGGGCCCCTATCTATAGCTACACCTTC | CSVEDRTGAPIYSYTF
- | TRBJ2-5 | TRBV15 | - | TGTGCCACCAGCAGAGATCGGGCTCCAGAGACCCAGTACTTC | CATSRDRAPETQYF
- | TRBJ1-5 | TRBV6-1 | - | TGTGCCAGCAGTGAAGCTGCGACCTTGAGTCAGCCCCAGCATTTT | CASSEAATLSQPQHF
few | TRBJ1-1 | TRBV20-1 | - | TGCAGTGCTAGAGATGTTCGGGGAGGAGGTGAAGCTTTCTTT | CSARDVRGGGEAFF
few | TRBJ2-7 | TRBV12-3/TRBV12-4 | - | TGTGCCAGCAGCCATGGGGACTTTGGGCGGGACGAGCAGTACTTC | CASSHGDFGRDEQYF
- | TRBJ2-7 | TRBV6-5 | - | TGTGCCAGCAGCCGGGACGGAGACTACGAGCAGTACTTC | CASSRDGDYEQYF
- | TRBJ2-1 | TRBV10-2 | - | TGCGCCAGCAGTGAGGGGGACCACAATGAGCAGTTCTTC | CASSEGDHNEQFF
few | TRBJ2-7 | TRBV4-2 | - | TGTGCCAGCAGCCAAAGACCAACAACCTACGAGCAGTACTTC | CASSQRPTTYEQYF
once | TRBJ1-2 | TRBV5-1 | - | TGCGCCAGCACCATCGGGGAGAACTATGGCTACACCTTC | CASTIGENYGYTF
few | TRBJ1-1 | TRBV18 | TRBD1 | TGTGCCAGCTGCGGACAGGGGGTGGGGATGAACACTGAAGCTTTCTTT | CASCGQGVGMNTEAFF
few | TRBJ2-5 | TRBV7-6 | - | TGTGCCAGCAGCCCCCCGGACCCAGAGACCCAGTACTTC | CASSPPDPETQYF
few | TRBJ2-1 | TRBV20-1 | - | TGCAGTGCTAGTAGTAATCAGCCCTTTAATGAGCAGTTCTTC | CSASSNQPFNEQFF
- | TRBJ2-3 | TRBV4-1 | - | TGCGCCAGCAGCCCTCGGTCCCGGGATACGCAGTATTTT | CASSPRSRDTQYF
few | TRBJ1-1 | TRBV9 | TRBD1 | TGTGCCAGCAGCGTAAGGGACAGGGTGAACACTGAAGCTTTCTTT | CASSVRDRVNTEAFF
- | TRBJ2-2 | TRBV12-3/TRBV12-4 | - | TGTGCCAGCAGTTTGAGGCCCATGGAGCTGTTTTTT | CASSLRPMELFF
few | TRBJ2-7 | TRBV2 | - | TGTGCCAGCAGTGGGTTTCGAGCCTACGAGCAGTACTTC | CASSGFRAYEQYF
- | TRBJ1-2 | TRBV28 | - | TGTGCCACCTCTTCCCCGTCCTCCTATGGCTACACCTTC | CATSSPSSYGYTF
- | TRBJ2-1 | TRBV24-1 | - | TGTGCCACCAGTGATTTCGGGCAGGGAATAAACGAGCAGTTCTTC | CATSDFGQGINEQFF
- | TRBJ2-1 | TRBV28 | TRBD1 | TGTGCCAGCAGTCCCGGACAGGGGGAAGTTAATGAGCAGTTCTTC | CASSPGQGEVNEQFF
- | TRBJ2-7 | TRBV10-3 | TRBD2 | TGTGCCAACGGCGGGGGGAACGAGCAGTACTTC | CANGGGNEQYF
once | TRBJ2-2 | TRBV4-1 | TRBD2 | TGCGCCAGCAGCCCCATAGCGGGGGCCCACACCGGGGAGCTGTTTTTT | CASSPIAGAHTGELFF
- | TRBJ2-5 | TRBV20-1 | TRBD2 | TGCAGTGCCCAAGCACCGGGCGGGGGGGCCGAGACCCAGTACTTC | CSAQAPGGGAETQYF